Only a few counts were recorded for the clone carrying this T cell receptor (beta chain). The antigen remains unidentified. Preparing the TCRbeta library involved the use of unique molecular identifiers. MiXCR, run by TCRdb on the PCR reads, gives a single entry per CDR3 protein. The sample consists of about 500,000 distinct CDR3 sequences, roughly 11% of them appearing once. This CDR3 contains 21 residues. The V gene's germline CDR1 is SGHRS and CDR2 YFSETQ. V was clipped by 4 bases and J by 3 bases, with 33 bases between them. This sample was included in a study of T-cell reconstitution after alpha-beta-depleted transplantation in children. Findings and limits, study-wide: Some patients' high day-60 TCRbeta diversity was traced to surviving recipient T cells and thymic progenitors.

The chain carries TRBV5-1 and TRBJ2-3; possibly TRBD1 for D (6 bases). The source is a female patient between 2 and 15 years old who had a stem cell transplant for aplastic anemia, so the T cells may come from the graft donor. Sequencing was performed on PBMCs, mostly from graft donor cells, taken 180 days after TCRalphabeta/CD19-depleted stem cell transplant. The CDR3 spells CASSPRNRAGEFIFGTDTQYF. CDR3 bases: TGCGCCAGCAGCCCTAGAAACAGGGCAGGGGAGTTTATTTTCGGTACAGATACGCAGTATTTT. The full variable domain, with the rest looked up from reference TRBV5-1 and TRBJ2-3, is KAGVTQTPRYLIKTRGQQVTLSCSPISGHRSVSWYQQTPGQGLQFLFEYFSETQRNKGNFPGRFSGRQFSNSRSEMNVSTLELGDSALYLCASSPRNRAGEFIFGTDTQYFGPGTRLTVL.